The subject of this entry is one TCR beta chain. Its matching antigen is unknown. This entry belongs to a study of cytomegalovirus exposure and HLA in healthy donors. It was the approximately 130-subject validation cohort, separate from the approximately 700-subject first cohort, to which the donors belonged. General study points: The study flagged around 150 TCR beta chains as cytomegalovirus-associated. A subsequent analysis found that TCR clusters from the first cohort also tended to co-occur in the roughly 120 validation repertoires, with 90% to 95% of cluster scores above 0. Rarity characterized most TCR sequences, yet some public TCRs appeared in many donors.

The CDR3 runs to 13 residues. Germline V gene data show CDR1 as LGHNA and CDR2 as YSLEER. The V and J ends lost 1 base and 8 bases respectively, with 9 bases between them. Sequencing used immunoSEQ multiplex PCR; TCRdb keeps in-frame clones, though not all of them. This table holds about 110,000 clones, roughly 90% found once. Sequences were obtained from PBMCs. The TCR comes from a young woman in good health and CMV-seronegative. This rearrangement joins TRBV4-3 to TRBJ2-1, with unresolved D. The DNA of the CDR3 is TGCGCCAGCAGCCAAGGCCTACGTGATGAGCAGTTCTTC. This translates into CASSQGLRDEQFF.